This T cell receptor (beta chain) was documented in a study of beta chain features in type 1 diabetes. Notes on this clone: The target antigen is unknown.

Germline CDR1 SGHTA, CDR2 FQGNSA. The CDR3 spans 14 residues. The V gene end was trimmed by 4 bases and the J gene end by 2 bases; junction bases not matched to a gene: 5. General study results and limits: Sampled from patients, naive, central memory and Treg TCRB repertoires appeared more similar than those sampled from healthy donors.

Every bit of the isolated RNA underwent reverse transcription, so sequencing read expressed TCRB transcripts. Some clones are missing from TCRdb's copy, which holds only in-frame ones; the method was immunoSEQ multiplex PCR. The table includes hundreds of thousands of clones, approximately 9.9% detected once. Populations isolated by sorting all had purity greater than 98%. The TCR originated in a woman aged 25 to 39 in good health. This rearrangement joins TRBV7-2 to TRBJ2-7; 7 bases are shared with TRBD2. The sequenced sample consisted of naive CD4+ T cells from blood. The CDR3 region is CASSSGGWTYEQYF. The CDR3 DNA follows: TGTGCCAGCAGCTCCGGGGGGTGGACCTACGAGCAGTACTTC.